The 30 T cell receptor beta chains presented below share a single source sample, sequenced in a study of CD8+ T cells in alopecia areata (dated by TCRdb to between 2018 and 2020). Libraries were made using the immunoSEQ multiplex PCR assay. For TCR sequencing, RNA was extracted from every sample and reverse transcribed into cDNA to serve as template. Here the immuneACCESS table is served through TCRdb, limited to in-frame sequences with V and J called. Missing clones are a known gap in these copies; in checked studies unresolved V genes cover under half, and the rest lacks a known reason. Here the sample has hundreds of thousands of clones; 67% occur a single time. Around 1.2% of the sample belongs to the ten largest clones. The sample's time point, from its label and the paper: baseline before oral tofacitinib. The material was CD4+ T cells sorted from blood, obtained at week 0. The receptors originated from a human donor with alopecia areata.

The CDR3 region has the DNA TGTGCCAGCAGGGCAGCACCGGGACAGGGAGCTGGGGCCAACGTCCTGACTTTC. This translates into CASRAAPGQGAGANVLTF. The V gene is TRBV2, the J gene TRBJ2-6; TRBD1 agrees at 9 bases. J lost 2 bases, V lost 6 bases, and 11 bases had no gene match. The CDR3 sequence is 18 residues long. The germline V gene has CDR1 SNHLY and CDR2 FYNNEI.

CDR3 nucleotide sequence: TGCGCCAGCAGCTTGACACTAGCAGGAGAGACCCAGTACTTC. It encodes CASSLTLAGETQYF. The genes are TRBV5-1 and TRBJ2-5, with D possibly being TRBD2 (6 bases). Looked up from germline, CDR1 is SGHRS and CDR2 is YFSETQ. This CDR3 is built from 14 residues. Trimming removed 1 base at V and 4 bases at J, with 11 bases between.

Comments on this clone: The same CDR3 can be traced to other DNA sequences in this sample. The chain employs TRBV30 and TRBJ2-5, with D perhaps TRBD2 (5 bases). Germline CDR1 GTSNPN, CDR2 SVGIG (reference sequence). The V end lost 5 bases, the J end lost 2 bases, and 6 bases lay between the germline ends. This CDR3 is 11 amino acids long. The CDR3 loop reads CAWRGQETQYF. In DNA, the CDR3 is TGTGCCTGGCGGGGACAAGAGACCCAGTACTTC.

A few counts support this clone. This chain uses TRBV18 with TRBJ2-5; tentative D call: TRBD2 (5 bases). In germline, CDR1 is KGHSH, CDR2 LQKENI. CDR3 length: 13 residues. V was trimmed by 3 bases and J by 5 bases, leaving 10 bases between them. The CDR3 here is CASSPTGLETQYF. The DNA for the CDR3 is TGTGCCAGCTCACCCACGGGGTTGGAGACCCAGTACTTC.

CDR3 sequence (DNA): TGTGCCTGGGACAGGTCGGGGCGAGGAACTGAAGCTTTCTTT. Its protein product is CAWDRSGRGTEAFF. The J gene is TRBJ1-1, the V gene TRBV30; perhaps TRBD1 as D (6 bases). The CDR3 contains 14 residues. Trimming left V 5 bases short and J 5 bases short, with 18 bases between. The germline gives CDR1 GTSNPN, CDR2 SVGIG (reference sequence).

The V call is TRBV7-8, the J call TRBJ1-1; TRBD1 aligns across 9 bases. J gave up 2 bases and V 1 base, and 5 bases lay outside the gene matches. Looked up from germline, CDR1 is SGHVS and CDR2 is FQNEAQ. There are 16 residues in the CDR3. The CDR3 sequence: CASSLGPGQGNTEAFF. CDR3 sequence (DNA): TGTGCCAGCAGCTTAGGCCCGGGACAGGGAAACACTGAAGCTTTCTTT. Based on the CDR3 plus reference TRBV7-8 and TRBJ1-1, the full variable domain is GAGVSQSPRYKVAKRGQDVALRCDPISGHVSLFWYQQALGQGPEFLTYFQNEAQLDKSGLPSDRFFAERPEGSVSTLKIQRTQQEDSAVYLCASSLGPGQGNTEAFFGQGTRLTVV.

This clone was recorded once. J is TRBJ1-6 and V is TRBV2, with 7 bases fitting TRBD1. Germline CDR1 SNHLY, CDR2 FYNNEI. The CDR3 has 17 amino acids. The junction had 8 bases not matched to a gene; V was cut back by 6 bases and J by 0 bases. The CDR3 loop reads CASRTDRASSYNSPLHF. The DNA for the CDR3 is TGTGCCAGCAGGACTGACAGGGCTAGCTCCTATAATTCACCCCTCCACTTT.

The chain joins TRBV30 to TRBJ2-3; D not resolved. Germline V lookup: CDR1 GTSNPN, CDR2 SVGIG (reference sequence). The V end was cut by 0 bases, the J end by 6 bases, with 16 bases between. The CDR3 extends over 15 amino acids. CDR3 sequence reads: CAWSVGGSHEDTQYF. CDR3 DNA sequence: TGTGCCTGGAGTGTAGGTGGCAGCCACGAGGATACGCAGTATTTT.

This chain uses TRBV10-3 with TRBJ2-3; 11 bases fit TRBD1. The CDR3 totals 15 residues. With V trimmed by 6 bases and J by 0 bases, 2 bases remained unmatched. Germline CDR1 reads ENHRY; CDR2 reads SYGVKD. CDR3 bases: TGTGCCATCAGCGGACAGGGGGCAAGCACAGATACGCAGTATTTT. This gives the protein CAISGQGASTDTQYF.

The CDR3 protein is CASSPRGPHSPLHF. The CDR3 bases are TGTGCCAGCAGTCCACGCGGCCCCCATTCACCCCTCCACTTT. This chain joins TRBV27 and TRBJ1-6, with D uncertain. Deletions cut 5 bases from V and 8 bases from J, with 13 bases between. The germline CDR1 and CDR2 sequences are MNHEY and SMNVEV (reference sequence). The CDR3 sequence is 14 residues long.

This chain connects TRBV7-2 to TRBJ2-5; D possibly matches TRBD1 or TRBD2 (5 bases each). The CDR3 extends over 16 amino acids. The germline V gene encodes CDR1 SGHTA and CDR2 FQGNSA. Trimming took off 0 bases at V and 0 bases at J, with 11 bases between the two ends. CDR3 amino acids: CASSLAGRAYQETQYF. The CDR3 DNA reads TGTGCCAGCAGCTTAGCGGGGCGGGCCTACCAAGAGACCCAGTACTTC.

The chain couples TRBV29-1 to TRBJ2-2, with unresolved D. The CDR3 totals 11 residues. Trimming took 6 bases from V and 6 from J, leaving 8 bases between them. Germline values: CDR1 SQVTM, CDR2 ANQGSEA. The CDR3 DNA reads TGCAGCGTCCGGACGCCCGGGGAGCTGTTTTTT. Encoded protein: CSVRTPGELFF.

This chain connects TRBV7-9 to TRBJ2-1, with 11 bases identical to TRBD2. Germline CDR1 reads SEHNR; CDR2 reads FQNEAQ (reference sequence). This CDR3 has 17 amino acids. V was pared by 7 bases and J by 9 bases, with 17 bases of the junction left unmatched. In DNA, the CDR3 is TGTGCCAGCACCCAACTAGCGGGGGCCAACCCCAACGGTGAGCAGTTCTTC. Translated, it gives CASTQLAGANPNGEQFF.

The rearrangement joins TRBV5-1 to TRBJ2-3; possibly TRBD1 or TRBD2 for D (5 bases each). This CDR3 has 15 amino acids. The germline V gene has CDR1 SGHRS and CDR2 YFSETQ. Trimming removed 0 bases at V and 2 bases at J, with 10 bases between. Written as DNA, the CDR3 is TGCGCCAGCAGCTTGGGTGGGACCCACACAGATACGCAGTATTTT. Protein sequence: CASSLGGTHTDTQYF. Supplemented by reference TRBV5-1 and TRBJ2-3, the full variable domain reads KAGVTQTPRYLIKTRGQQVTLSCSPISGHRSVSWYQQTPGQGLQFLFEYFSETQRNKGNFPGRFSGRQFSNSRSEMNVSTLELGDSALYLCASSLGGTHTDTQYFGPGTRLTVL.

The J gene is TRBJ2-4, the V gene TRBV6-6, with a weak D call TRBD1 (6 bases). Between the trimmed V and J ends, which lost 2 bases and 7 bases, there was a span of 9 bases. This CDR3 region has 13 residues. CDR1 and CDR2 (germline): MNHNY, SVGAGI (reference sequence). DNA of the CDR3: TGTGCCAGCAGTTACCCCCAGGGGAACATTCAGTACTTC. Its translation: CASSYPQGNIQYF.

The chain couples TRBV7-9 to TRBJ2-7; weak D call: TRBD1 (6 bases). The CDR3 runs to 14 residues. Per germline, CDR1 SEHNR and CDR2 FQNEAQ (reference sequence). Trimming stripped 1 base from V and 2 bases from J, with 9 bases between. The CDR3 is CASSLDRDTYEQYF. CDR3 bases: TGTGCCAGCAGCTTAGACAGGGACACCTACGAGCAGTACTTC.

The V and J genes are TRBV15 and TRBJ2-7, with 9 nucleotides matching TRBD1. The V and J ends lost 3 bases and 2 bases, in that order; junction bases with no gene match: 8. Germline assignment: CDR1 LNHNV and CDR2 YYDKDF (reference sequence). This CDR3 is built from 16 residues. CDR3 coding DNA: TGTGCCACCAGCAGGACCCCCGGGACAGGGACCTACGAGCAGTACTTC. Protein product: CATSRTPGTGTYEQYF.

V usage is TRBV7-2 and J usage is TRBJ2-1; a weak D match, TRBD2 (5 bases). With 5 bases removed from V and 5 bases from J, the gap between germline ends came to 19 bases. Germline CDR1 SGHTA, CDR2 FQGNSA. The CDR3 is made up of 16 amino acids. The CDR3 sequence: CASSPGWSEGNNEQFF. CDR3 DNA sequence: TGTGCCAGCAGCCCAGGCTGGAGCGAGGGAAACAATGAGCAGTTCTTC. Combining the CDR3 with reference TRBV7-2 and TRBJ2-1 gives the whole variable domain GAGVSQSPSNKVTEKGKDVELRCDPISGHTALYWYRQSLGQGLEFLIYFQGNSAPDKSGLPSDRFSAERTGGSVSTLTIQRTQQEDSAVYLCASSPGWSEGNNEQFFGPGTRLTVL.

The sample holds one count of this clone. V gene TRBV4-1 combines with J gene TRBJ1-6, with D tentatively TRBD1 (6 bases). Trimming took 2 bases from V and 5 from J, leaving 10 bases between them. The germline gives CDR1 MGHRA, CDR2 YSYEKL. This CDR3 region has 15 residues. The CDR3 sequence: CASSQLGADNSPLHF. The CDR3 DNA is TGCGCCAGCAGCCAATTGGGGGCCGATAATTCACCCCTCCACTTT.

As regards this clone: Within the sample, other DNA sequences also encode this same CDR3. The genes are TRBV5-1 and TRBJ1-5, with TRBD1 as a possible D gene (5 bases). V gave up 0 bases and J gave up 4 bases, with 8 bases separating them. Germline V CDR1 and CDR2: SGHRS, YFSETQ. This CDR3 comprises 14 residues. The CDR3 loop is CASSLDGGNQPQHF. The CDR3 DNA reads TGCGCCAGCAGCTTGGACGGGGGGAATCAGCCCCAGCATTTT.

A word on this clone: This sample also contains other DNA sequences that code for the same CDR3. The genes are TRBV29-1 and TRBJ2-7; D is uncertain. Germline V gives CDR1 SQVTM, CDR2 ANQGSEA. V was pared by 4 bases and J by 2 bases, with 6 bases between. This CDR3 comprises 11 residues. The CDR3 loop reads CSVGGAYEQYF. CDR3 bases: TGCAGCGTTGGGGGTGCCTACGAGCAGTACTTC.

V and J are TRBV20-1 and TRBJ2-7; D unclear. Per the germline V gene, CDR1 is DFQATT and CDR2 is SNEGSKA (reference sequence). With 5 bases removed from V and 4 bases from J, the gap between germline ends came to 6 bases. The CDR3 consists of 10 residues. The DNA for the CDR3 is TGCAGTGCTGGACGATACGAGCAGTACTTC. The encoded protein is CSAGRYEQYF.

This clone has only one observation. Sequence at one end of the junction differs from germline and may be a read error. This sample also contains other DNA sequences that code for the same CDR3. The chain is built from TRBV30 and TRBJ1-2; 8 bases agree with TRBD1. Germline loops: CDR1 GTSNPN, CDR2 SVGIG (reference sequence). The CDR3 extends over 14 amino acids. CDR3 DNA sequence: TGCGCCTGGAGTGTAACCAGGGGGCACTATGGCTACACCTTC. This codes for CAWSVTRGHYGYTF.

V gene TRBV5-1 combines with J gene TRBJ2-5; no firm D call. The CDR3 sequence is 14 residues long. Looked up from germline, CDR1 is SGHRS and CDR2 is YFSETQ. V was shortened by 2 bases and J by 2 bases, with 10 bases between the two germline ends. Written as DNA, the CDR3 is TGCGCCAGCAGCTTAGAGCCTTCACAAGAGACCCAGTACTTC. Encoded protein: CASSLEPSQETQYF.

The genes are TRBV29-1 and TRBJ2-3; D is possibly TRBD1 or TRBD2 (6 bases each). Per the germline V gene, CDR1 is SQVTM and CDR2 is ANQGSEA. Trimming took 3 bases from V and 5 from J, leaving 15 bases between them. The CDR3 is 14 amino acids. CDR3 nucleotide sequence: TGCAGCGTTGATGGTTCGGGGGCAGGAGATACGCAGTATTTT. As protein: CSVDGSGAGDTQYF.

This clone occurred once. The chain couples TRBV29-1 to TRBJ2-5, with 14 bases that match TRBD2. The CDR3 consists of 16 residues. Per germline, CDR1 SQVTM and CDR2 ANQGSEA. V trimming: 5 bases; J trimming: 5 bases; junction bases outside the gene matches: 10. For the CDR3, the DNA is TGCAGCGTTACTCCCGGGACTAGCGGGGGTTGGGAGACCCAGTACTTC. It is translated as CSVTPGTSGGWETQYF.

The CDR3 DNA sequence: TGTGCCAGCAGTGAATCCAGACAATTGAACACTGAAGCTTTCTTT. The encoded protein is CASSESRQLNTEAFF. The V call is TRBV25-1, the J call TRBJ1-1; D unresolved. The V and J ends lost 1 base and 0 bases respectively, with 9 bases between them. CDR1 and CDR2 (germline): MGHDK, SYGVNS. The CDR3 spans 15 residues.

The chain joins TRBV30 to TRBJ1-5, with TRBD1 matching 8 bases. The CDR3 has 13 residues. Germline V lookup: CDR1 GTSNPN, CDR2 SVGIG (reference sequence). Unmatched junction bases numbered 6, after V lost 1 base and J lost 10 bases. The CDR3 spells CAWSGQGATPQHF. CDR3 DNA sequence: TGTGCCTGGAGTGGGCAGGGGGCGACCCCCCAGCATTTT.

The chain has TRBV7-2 and TRBJ2-5; 8 bases agree with TRBD2. Germline V gene lookup returns CDR1 SGHTA and CDR2 FQGNSA. This CDR3 region has 15 residues. J gave up 1 base and V 7 bases, and 8 bases lay outside the gene matches. The CDR3 DNA reads TGTGCCAGCAACAAGCGTCTAGCGGGCCAAGAGACCCAGTACTTC. Encoded protein: CASNKRLAGQETQYF.

This clone came up a few times. The chain employs TRBV29-1 and TRBJ1-5, with TRBD1 identical over 7 bases. Per the germline V gene, CDR1 is SQVTM and CDR2 is ANQGSEA. CDR3 length: 12 residues. Trimming removed 8 bases from V and 8 bases from J; junction bases left unmatched: 9. CDR3: CSSRQGFKPQHF. In nucleotides, the CDR3 is TGCAGCTCAAGACAGGGATTCAAGCCCCAGCATTTT.